This T cell receptor (beta chain) was captured by sequencing in a study of CD8+ T cells in alopecia areata. In the study overall: Scalp area affected, as a percentage, set the severity score of treated patients.

TCR sequencing used cDNA made by reverse transcription of extracted RNA. Generated by immunoSEQ multiplex PCR, the TCRdb table keeps only in-frame clones and is missing some. The table has some 170,000 clones, about 54% seen once. Study-wide findings and caveats: It was lesional scalp, especially alopecia totalis/universalis, that showed higher clonality than normal scalp.

This CDR3 contains 16 residues. Trimming removed 6 bases at V and 1 base at J, with 18 bases between. Germline V CDR1 and CDR2: SNHLY, FYNNEI. The table lists this clone with a few counts. Its specificity is not known. The treatment denotes: oral pan-JAK inhibitor, 5-10 mg twice daily. Peripheral blood samples and lesional scalp punch biopsies were obtained from alopecia areata patients. The receptor was derived from a human donor with alopecia areata. Specimen: CD4+ T cells sorted from blood, collected around week 55, from a patient treated with tofacitinib. The chain joins TRBV2 to TRBJ1-1; D might be TRBD1 (6 bases). The CDR3 sequence: CASRYLDSKSNTEAFF. CDR3 sequence (DNA): TGTGCCAGCAGATACTTGGACAGCAAGTCGAACACTGAAGCTTTCTTT.